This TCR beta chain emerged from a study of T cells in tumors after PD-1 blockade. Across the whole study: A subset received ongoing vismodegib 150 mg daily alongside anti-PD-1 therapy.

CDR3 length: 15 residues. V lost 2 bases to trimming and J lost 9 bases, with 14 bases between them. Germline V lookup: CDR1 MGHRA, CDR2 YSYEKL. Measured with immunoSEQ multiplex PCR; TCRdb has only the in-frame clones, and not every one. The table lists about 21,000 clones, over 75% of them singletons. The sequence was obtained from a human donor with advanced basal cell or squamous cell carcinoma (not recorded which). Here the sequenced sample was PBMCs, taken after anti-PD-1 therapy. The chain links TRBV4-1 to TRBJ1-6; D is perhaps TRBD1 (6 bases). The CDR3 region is CASSQLQGSSSPLHF. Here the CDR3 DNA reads TGCGCCAGCAGCCAACTACAGGGTAGTAGTTCACCCCTCCACTTT.